This paragraph reports one TCR beta chain. Its cognate antigen has yet to be identified. No base quality information exists; no much larger clone differs at one position. In the paper's terms, the time point label means: pre-sensitization, week 0. The label giving this sample's treatment or condition can be read as: therapeutic diphenylcyclopropenone sensitization with weekly scalp DPC. At each patch-test visit, blood was drawn before the patch test was applied. Eligible patients were aged 18 to 70, diagnosed with alopecia, deemed suitable for DPC therapy, and excluded if pregnant. Total RNA was extracted from unfractionated whole blood collected in Tempus Blood RNA tubes. These data originate in a study of human T cells and chemical hapten exposure (dated by TCRdb to 2020 to 2023). About the investigation overall: For sensitization, 2% DPC in acetone was applied to a roughly 2 cm by roughly 2 cm area of upper inner arm skin. Weekly therapeutic DPC doses were additionally applied to the scalp of patients throughout the roughly 23-week study period. Patch testing was performed on the upper back with Finn chambers containing 0.01% DPC, and the patch tests were scored after 6 days according to International Contact Dermatitis Research Group standards. The patient cohort, mostly female, included alopecia areata with under or over 50% scalp involvement, alopecia totalis and alopecia universalis. The libraries were sequenced as a pool, and the TCR yield per sample differed mostly because of small variations in library volumes within the pool. In alopecia patients, the study followed how the peripheral blood TCR repertoire changed in vivo over primary and secondary sensitization to diphenylcyclopropenone (DPC), a hapten. Blood samples were taken from patients before sensitization (week 0) and then at 2, 6 and about 24 weeks after DPC sensitization. About 28 alopecia patients gave blood for TCR sequencing at one to four time points (pre-sensitization, 2, 6 and 24 weeks).

Between the V and J ends, shortened by 0 bases and 9 bases respectively, the junction contains 9 bases. According to the germline V gene (reference sequence), CDR1 reads LNHNV and CDR2 reads YYDKDF. From the cysteine up to the phenylalanine, the CDR3 has a length of 13 residues. The kept DNA is CDR3 alone, 39 bases in frame from the first base. The library was obtained by RACE. Instrument on record: NextSeq 500. Library preparation attached unique molecular identifiers to individual cDNA molecules for quantitative, reproducible TCR counting. From each blood RNA sample, both TCR alpha and TCR beta chains were sequenced. The study's own analysis went as follows. Samples had a median of roughly 91,000 TCRs, with a range from roughly 23,224 to 750,000. The Decombinator software suite was used to annotate V, J and CDR3 in the TCR reads. For PS versus PT1 abundance plots, all samples were subsampled to the same number of TCRs (28,000). Expanded TCRs were defined as absent before sensitization and observed at least eight times at the 2-week time point. Starting from the raw public reads, TCRdb applied fastp trimming at Q25, assembled clones with MiXCR and retained in-frame beta chains. Rows are combined by CDR3 protein, so each entry shows the most common genes and DNA. None of the V and J calls come from the authors' own analysis; TCRdb made them. The sample contains around 180,000 distinct CDR3 sequences, more than 25% of them found a single time. The ten largest clones add up to 2.9% of the sample.

Overall results and qualifications from the work: Compared with pre-sensitization or healthy control sets, expanded TCRs formed significantly more large CDR3 similarity clusters, which is consistent with antigen-driven responses. Repeated subsampling changed both the strength of the expansion versus patch-test correlation and the threshold at which that correlation became significant. A positive correlation was found between the number of PT1 expanded TCRs and patch test score, with significance reached at thresholds 8, 16 and 32 but not 4. DPC sensitization did not change the number of TCRs with a frequency above 1 in 1000, and there was no evidence of changes in global repertoire structure. Because every patient had alopecia, a presumed autoimmune disease, the patients' immune response might differ from that of healthy individuals.

The source is a woman aged 25 to 39 with alopecia areata. Some clones in this sample may be carry-over from other donors' samples. The chain joins TRBV15 to TRBJ1-3, with the D segment identity uncertain. Sequencing used whole blood, obtained in connection with sensitization to the hapten diphenylcyclopropenone (DPC). The CDR3 amino acid sequence is: CATSRDLVGTIYF. The bases read TGTGCCACCAGCAGAGATCTTGTTGGCACCATATATTTT.